The rows below give T cell receptor beta chains drawn from one sample of a study of blood T cell repertoires in COVID-19. Only in-frame clones appear in the TCRdb table, and some are missing; sequencing was by immunoSEQ multiplex PCR. The data show over 400,000 clones, approximately 83% seen once. The sequenced sample consisted of peripheral blood. The receptors stem from a human donor in a cohort sampled during active COVID-19. Both conserved end residues are part of each CDR3. Each record gives: CDR3 length, clone size, D gene, V gene, J gene, CDR3 DNA, CDR3 protein. The D gene is left open where the match is weak. Only part of the rows carry a size: once, few, many, or a class if the clone is expanded.

cdr3_length: 13; clone_size: NA; d_call: TRBD1; v_call: TRBV30; j_call: TRBJ1-3; cdr3_nt: TGTGCCTGGGACAGGGTCCTGGGAAACACCATATATTTT; cdr3_aa: CAWDRVLGNTIYF
cdr3_length: 17; clone_size: NA; d_call: TRBD2; v_call: TRBV6-1; j_call: TRBJ2-1; cdr3_nt: TGTGCCAGCAGCGAAAACTTGGGGGCGGGAGGCTACAATGAGCAGTTCTTC; cdr3_aa: CASSENLGAGGYNEQFF
cdr3_length: 15; clone_size: NA; d_call: NA; v_call: TRBV24-1; j_call: TRBJ2-2; cdr3_nt: TGTGCCACCAGAGACACAGGGTACAACACCGGGGAGCTGTTTTTT; cdr3_aa: CATRDTGYNTGELFF
cdr3_length: 14; clone_size: NA; d_call: TRBD2; v_call: TRBV7-2; j_call: TRBJ2-7; cdr3_nt: TGTGCCAGCAGCCTTAGCGGGAGAGTCTACGAGCAGTACTTC; cdr3_aa: CASSLSGRVYEQYF
cdr3_length: 16; clone_size: once; d_call: TRBD2; v_call: TRBV7-9; j_call: TRBJ2-7; cdr3_nt: TGTGCCAGCAGCCAAATGTCGGGACTAGCGGGACGCGAGCAGTACTTC; cdr3_aa: CASSQMSGLAGREQYF
cdr3_length: 15; clone_size: NA; d_call: NA; v_call: TRBV6-6; j_call: TRBJ1-1; cdr3_nt: TGTGCCAGCAGTTACTCGGGGAGGGGAGACACTGAAGCTTTCTTT; cdr3_aa: CASSYSGRGDTEAFF
cdr3_length: 14; clone_size: NA; d_call: TRBD1; v_call: TRBV2; j_call: TRBJ1-5; cdr3_nt: TGTGCCAGCAGTGATAGGGGGCCAGATCAGCCCCAGCATTTT; cdr3_aa: CASSDRGPDQPQHF
cdr3_length: 14; clone_size: NA; d_call: TRBD1; v_call: TRBV5-8; j_call: TRBJ1-3; cdr3_nt: TGTGCCAGCAGCTCGGACAGGGCTGGAAACACCATATATTTT; cdr3_aa: CASSSDRAGNTIYF
cdr3_length: 15; clone_size: NA; d_call: NA; v_call: TRBV19; j_call: TRBJ2-3; cdr3_nt: TGTGCCAGTAGTATTAGGGGCCGAGGCACAGATACGCAGTATTTT; cdr3_aa: CASSIRGRGTDTQYF
cdr3_length: 16; clone_size: once; d_call: NA; v_call: TRBV4-1; j_call: TRBJ1-3; cdr3_nt: TGCGCCAGCAGCTCATTCCAGGGTCAGGCGGGAAACACCATATATTTT; cdr3_aa: CASSSFQGQAGNTIYF
cdr3_length: 16; clone_size: NA; d_call: TRBD1; v_call: TRBV2; j_call: TRBJ1-5; cdr3_nt: TGTGCCAGCAGTGAACGGGGACAGGCGAGGGATCAGCCCCAGCATTTT; cdr3_aa: CASSERGQARDQPQHF
cdr3_length: 15; clone_size: NA; d_call: TRBD1; v_call: TRBV6-5; j_call: TRBJ1-2; cdr3_nt: TGTGCCAGCCTAAGGCCGGGACAGCGAGTCGGGGGCTACACCTTC; cdr3_aa: CASLRPGQRVGGYTF
cdr3_length: 17; clone_size: NA; d_call: TRBD2; v_call: TRBV18; j_call: TRBJ2-2; cdr3_nt: TGTGCCAGCTCTCCCTCTAGCGGGAGTGCTACCACCGGGGAGCTGTTTTTT; cdr3_aa: CASSPSSGSATTGELFF
cdr3_length: 15; clone_size: NA; d_call: TRBD2; v_call: TRBV4-3; j_call: TRBJ2-1; cdr3_nt: TGCGCCAGCAGCCTTTCTAGCGGGGCAGCGAATGAGCAGTTCTTC; cdr3_aa: CASSLSSGAANEQFF
cdr3_length: 14; clone_size: NA; d_call: NA; v_call: TRBV7-9; j_call: TRBJ1-5; cdr3_nt: TGTGCCAGCAGCTTAGTAGGGGCAAATCAGCCCCAGCATTTT; cdr3_aa: CASSLVGANQPQHF
cdr3_length: 16; clone_size: NA; d_call: TRBD2; v_call: TRBV11-2; j_call: TRBJ2-1; cdr3_nt: TGTGCCAGCAGCTTTAAGGCGGGAGGACTCTGGAATGAGCAGTTCTTC; cdr3_aa: CASSFKAGGLWNEQFF
cdr3_length: 15; clone_size: few; d_call: NA; v_call: TRBV7-2; j_call: TRBJ2-1; cdr3_nt: TGTGCCAGCAGCCCGGAGGCCTTCACCTACAATGAGCAGTTCTTC; cdr3_aa: CASSPEAFTYNEQFF
cdr3_length: 17; clone_size: once; d_call: NA; v_call: TRBV27; j_call: TRBJ2-7; cdr3_nt: TGTGCCAGCAGTTTACAGGGCCACTCCCTAATTGCCTACGAGCAGTACTTC; cdr3_aa: CASSLQGHSLIAYEQYF
cdr3_length: 11; clone_size: NA; d_call: NA; v_call: TRBV20-1; j_call: TRBJ2-1; cdr3_nt: TGCAGTGCTAGTCGCGGGAATGAGCAGTTCTTC; cdr3_aa: CSASRGNEQFF
cdr3_length: 14; clone_size: NA; d_call: TRBD2; v_call: TRBV9; j_call: TRBJ2-7; cdr3_nt: TGTGCCAGCAGCGGTAGCGGGAGGGCCGACGAGCAGTACTTC; cdr3_aa: CASSGSGRADEQYF
cdr3_length: 15; clone_size: NA; d_call: TRBD1; v_call: TRBV3-1/TRBV3-2; j_call: TRBJ1-4; cdr3_nt: TGTGCCAGCAGCCACACCGACAGGGGTGGGGAAAAACTGTTTTTT; cdr3_aa: CASSHTDRGGEKLFF
cdr3_length: 15; clone_size: NA; d_call: TRBD1; v_call: TRBV11-2; j_call: TRBJ2-7; cdr3_nt: TGTGCCAGCAGCTATCCGGGACAGGGGGCTTACGAGCAGTACTTC; cdr3_aa: CASSYPGQGAYEQYF
cdr3_length: 15; clone_size: NA; d_call: NA; v_call: TRBV4-1; j_call: TRBJ1-6; cdr3_nt: TGCGCCAGCAGCCAAGGTCTTTGGCGGGGTTCACCCCTCCACTTT; cdr3_aa: CASSQGLWRGSPLHF
cdr3_length: 16; clone_size: NA; d_call: TRBD2; v_call: TRBV7-6; j_call: TRBJ2-5; cdr3_nt: TGTGCCAGCAGCTCGGGACTAGCGGGACTACAAGAGACCCAGTACTTC; cdr3_aa: CASSSGLAGLQETQYF
cdr3_length: 15; clone_size: NA; d_call: NA; v_call: TRBV7-2; j_call: TRBJ2-7; cdr3_nt: TGTGCCAGCAGATTTGGGGCGGACGATCTGTACGAGCAGTACTTC; cdr3_aa: CASRFGADDLYEQYF
cdr3_length: 11; clone_size: NA; d_call: NA; v_call: TRBV4-1; j_call: TRBJ2-5; cdr3_nt: TGCGCCAGCAGCCACAAAGAGACCCAGTACTTC; cdr3_aa: CASSHKETQYF
cdr3_length: 11; clone_size: NA; d_call: NA; v_call: TRBV6-6; j_call: TRBJ1-1; cdr3_nt: TGTGCCAGCCGCGGGAACACTGAAGCTTTCTTT; cdr3_aa: CASRGNTEAFF
cdr3_length: 15; clone_size: NA; d_call: TRBD1; v_call: TRBV6-5; j_call: TRBJ1-5; cdr3_nt: TGTGCCAGCAGTCCCCAGGGGGACAGCAATCAGCCCCAGCATTTT; cdr3_aa: CASSPQGDSNQPQHF
cdr3_length: 16; clone_size: NA; d_call: NA; v_call: TRBV25-1; j_call: TRBJ2-1; cdr3_nt: TGTGCCAGCAGTGAAACAGGCGAGTGGCTCTACAATGAGCAGTTCTTC; cdr3_aa: CASSETGEWLYNEQFF
cdr3_length: 15; clone_size: NA; d_call: TRBD2; v_call: TRBV18; j_call: TRBJ2-7; cdr3_nt: TGTGCCAGCTCACGAAACCCCGGGGGGGACTACGAGCAGTACTTC; cdr3_aa: CASSRNPGGDYEQYF
cdr3_length: 16; clone_size: NA; d_call: TRBD2; v_call: TRBV19; j_call: TRBJ2-3; cdr3_nt: TGTGCCAGTAGTCCACTAGCGGCGCTTAGCACAGATACGCAGTATTTT; cdr3_aa: CASSPLAALSTDTQYF
cdr3_length: 14; clone_size: NA; d_call: NA; v_call: TRBV6-5; j_call: TRBJ1-6; cdr3_nt: TGTGCCAGCAGCCCCGGCGGCGGGAGGTCACCCCTCCACTTT; cdr3_aa: CASSPGGGRSPLHF
cdr3_length: 12; clone_size: NA; d_call: TRBD1; v_call: TRBV13; j_call: TRBJ1-1; cdr3_nt: TGTGCCAGCAGCTTTGGACAGGGCGAAGCTTTCTTT; cdr3_aa: CASSFGQGEAFF
cdr3_length: 17; clone_size: NA; d_call: TRBD2; v_call: TRBV7-3; j_call: TRBJ2-2; cdr3_nt: TGTGCCAGCAGCTCTCCTCTAGCGGGTCTCAACACCGGGGAGCTGTTTTTT; cdr3_aa: CASSSPLAGLNTGELFF
cdr3_length: 15; clone_size: NA; d_call: TRBD1; v_call: TRBV29-1; j_call: TRBJ1-1; cdr3_nt: TGCAGCGGAGTCAAGACAGGGAGCGGGAGGACTGAAGCTTTCTTT; cdr3_aa: CSGVKTGSGRTEAFF
cdr3_length: 14; clone_size: NA; d_call: NA; v_call: TRBV19; j_call: TRBJ1-3; cdr3_nt: TGTGCCAGTAGTATACTCGGCTCTGGAAACACCATATATTTT; cdr3_aa: CASSILGSGNTIYF
cdr3_length: 13; clone_size: NA; d_call: TRBD1; v_call: TRBV19; j_call: TRBJ1-2; cdr3_nt: TGTGCCAGTAGGATTACAGGGGGCTATGGCTACACCTTC; cdr3_aa: CASRITGGYGYTF
cdr3_length: 15; clone_size: NA; d_call: NA; v_call: TRBV5-1; j_call: TRBJ1-1; cdr3_nt: TGCGCCAGCAGCTATACCACAGGGATGAACACTGAAGCTTTCTTT; cdr3_aa: CASSYTTGMNTEAFF
cdr3_length: 14; clone_size: NA; d_call: TRBD2; v_call: TRBV6-6; j_call: TRBJ2-4; cdr3_nt: TGTGCCAGCAGTACTCCGGGACTATTAAACATTCAGTACTTC; cdr3_aa: CASSTPGLLNIQYF
cdr3_length: 11; clone_size: NA; d_call: TRBD2; v_call: TRBV30; j_call: TRBJ2-5; cdr3_nt: TGTGCCTGGGCGGGAGGGGAGACCCAGTACTTC; cdr3_aa: CAWAGGETQYF
cdr3_length: 14; clone_size: NA; d_call: NA; v_call: TRBV7-2; j_call: TRBJ2-5; cdr3_nt: TGTGCCAGCAGCTTAACGGGTGGCCAAGAGACCCAGTACTTC; cdr3_aa: CASSLTGGQETQYF
cdr3_length: 16; clone_size: NA; d_call: NA; v_call: TRBV15; j_call: TRBJ1-3; cdr3_nt: TGTGCCACCAGCACCCAAGGCAGGGGATCCGGAAACACCATATATTTT; cdr3_aa: CATSTQGRGSGNTIYF
cdr3_length: 15; clone_size: NA; d_call: TRBD2; v_call: TRBV12-5; j_call: TRBJ2-7; cdr3_nt: TGTGCTAGTGGTGATGGACCTAGCGGGGTCTACGAGCAGTACTTC; cdr3_aa: CASGDGPSGVYEQYF
cdr3_length: 14; clone_size: NA; d_call: NA; v_call: TRBV3-1/TRBV3-2; j_call: TRBJ2-3; cdr3_nt: TGTGCCAGCAGCCGGGGACTTGGCACAGATACGCAGTATTTT; cdr3_aa: CASSRGLGTDTQYF
cdr3_length: 12; clone_size: NA; d_call: TRBD2; v_call: TRBV3-1/TRBV3-2; j_call: TRBJ2-7; cdr3_nt: TGTGCCAACATAGCGGGGACCTACGAGCAGTACTTC; cdr3_aa: CANIAGTYEQYF
cdr3_length: 11; clone_size: once; d_call: NA; v_call: TRBV20-1; j_call: TRBJ1-2; cdr3_nt: TGCAGTGCTAGAGATCCCCGTGGCTACACCTTC; cdr3_aa: CSARDPRGYTF
cdr3_length: 15; clone_size: NA; d_call: TRBD1; v_call: TRBV7-3; j_call: TRBJ2-7; cdr3_nt: TGTGCCAGCAGTGACCAACCGGGACAGGGAAACGAGCAGTACTTC; cdr3_aa: CASSDQPGQGNEQYF
cdr3_length: 13; clone_size: NA; d_call: NA; v_call: TRBV7-8; j_call: TRBJ1-2; cdr3_nt: TGTGCCAGCAGCTTAGCGATGGAGCTAGGCTACACCTTC; cdr3_aa: CASSLAMELGYTF
cdr3_length: 15; clone_size: NA; d_call: TRBD2; v_call: TRBV5-4; j_call: TRBJ2-1; cdr3_nt: TGTGCCAGCAGCTTGGCAGGACTAGCGGGAGCTGAGCAGTTCTTC; cdr3_aa: CASSLAGLAGAEQFF
cdr3_length: 13; clone_size: NA; d_call: TRBD1; v_call: TRBV6-5; j_call: TRBJ2-1; cdr3_nt: TGTGCGTCCGGGACAGGGGACTACAATGAGCAGTTCTTC; cdr3_aa: CASGTGDYNEQFF
cdr3_length: 13; clone_size: NA; d_call: NA; v_call: TRBV14; j_call: TRBJ1-5; cdr3_nt: TGTGCCAGCAGCCAAAGAGGGAATCAGCCCCAGCATTTT; cdr3_aa: CASSQRGNQPQHF
cdr3_length: 13; clone_size: NA; d_call: TRBD1; v_call: TRBV28; j_call: TRBJ1-4; cdr3_nt: TGTGCCAGCAGACGGACAGGGGTTGAAAAACTGTTTTTT; cdr3_aa: CASRRTGVEKLFF